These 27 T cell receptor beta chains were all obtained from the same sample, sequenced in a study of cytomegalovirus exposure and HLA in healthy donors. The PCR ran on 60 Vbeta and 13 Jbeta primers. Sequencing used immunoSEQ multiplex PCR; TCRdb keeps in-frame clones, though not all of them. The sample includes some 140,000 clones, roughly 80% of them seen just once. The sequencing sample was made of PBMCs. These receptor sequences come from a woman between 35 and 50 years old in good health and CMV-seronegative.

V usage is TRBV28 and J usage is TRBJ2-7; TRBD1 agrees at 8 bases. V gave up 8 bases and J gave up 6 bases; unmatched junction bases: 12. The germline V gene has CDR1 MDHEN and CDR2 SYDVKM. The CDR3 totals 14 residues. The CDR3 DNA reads TGTGCCAGCGGTGTACTGGACAGGGCGGGCGAGCAGTACTTC. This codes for CASGVLDRAGEQYF. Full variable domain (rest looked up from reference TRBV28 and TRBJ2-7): DVKVTQSSRYLVKRTGEKVFLECVQDMDHENMFWYRQDPGLGLRLIYFSYDVKMKEKGDIPEGYSVSREKKERFSLILESASTNQTSMYLCASGVLDRAGEQYFGPGTRLTVT.

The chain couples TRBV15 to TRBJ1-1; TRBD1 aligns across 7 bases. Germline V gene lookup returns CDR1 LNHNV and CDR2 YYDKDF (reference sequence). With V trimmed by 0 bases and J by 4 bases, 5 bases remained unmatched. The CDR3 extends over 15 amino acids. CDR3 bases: TGTGCCACCAGCAGAGATGCCTCAGGGGGCACTGAAGCTTTCTTT. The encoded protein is CATSRDASGGTEAFF.

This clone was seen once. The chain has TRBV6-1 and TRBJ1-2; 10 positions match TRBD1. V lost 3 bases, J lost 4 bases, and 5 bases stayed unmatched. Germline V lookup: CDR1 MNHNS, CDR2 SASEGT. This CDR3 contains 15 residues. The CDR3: CASSDDRGRGYGYTF. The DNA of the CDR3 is TGTGCCAGCAGTGATGACAGGGGGCGAGGCTATGGCTACACCTTC.

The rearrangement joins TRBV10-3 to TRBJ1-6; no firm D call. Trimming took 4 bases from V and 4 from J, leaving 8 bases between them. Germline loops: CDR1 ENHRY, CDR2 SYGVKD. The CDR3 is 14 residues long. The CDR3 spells CAISGADYNSPLHF. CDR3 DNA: TGTGCCATCAGTGGGGCAGATTATAATTCACCCCTCCACTTT.

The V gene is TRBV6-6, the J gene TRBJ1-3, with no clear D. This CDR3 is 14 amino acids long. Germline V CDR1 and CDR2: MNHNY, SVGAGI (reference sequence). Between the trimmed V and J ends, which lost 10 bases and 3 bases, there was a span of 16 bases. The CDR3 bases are TGTGCCACCCGGTCCGTGTTGAGTGGAAACACCATATATTTT. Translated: CATRSVLSGNTIYF.

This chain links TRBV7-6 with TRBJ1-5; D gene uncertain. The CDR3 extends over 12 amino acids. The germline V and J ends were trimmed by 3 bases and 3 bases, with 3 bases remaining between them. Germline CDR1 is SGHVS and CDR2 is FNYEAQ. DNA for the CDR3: TGTGCCAGCAGCTTCCTCAATCAGCCCCAGCATTTT. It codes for CASSFLNQPQHF. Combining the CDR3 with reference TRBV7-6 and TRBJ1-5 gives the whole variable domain GAGVSQSPRYKVTKRGQDVALRCDPISGHVSLYWYRQALGQGPEFLTYFNYEAQQDKSGLPNDRFSAERPEGSISTLTIQRTEQRDSAMYRCASSFLNQPQHFGDGTRLSIL.

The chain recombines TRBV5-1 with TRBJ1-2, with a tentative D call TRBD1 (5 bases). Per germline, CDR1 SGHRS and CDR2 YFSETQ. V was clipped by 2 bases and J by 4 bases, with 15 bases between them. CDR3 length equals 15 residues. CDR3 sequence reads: CASSFTGPNPYGYTF. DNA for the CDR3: TGCGCCAGCAGCTTCACAGGCCCCAACCCCTATGGCTACACCTTC.

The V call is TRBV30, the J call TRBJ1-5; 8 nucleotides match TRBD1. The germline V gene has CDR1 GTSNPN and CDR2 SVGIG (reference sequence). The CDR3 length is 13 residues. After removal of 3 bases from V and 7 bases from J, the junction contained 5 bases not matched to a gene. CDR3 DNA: TGTGCCTGGAGCGGACAGGGCGTCCAGCCCCAGCATTTT. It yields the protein CAWSGQGVQPQHF. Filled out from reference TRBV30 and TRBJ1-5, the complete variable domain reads SQTIHQWPATLVQPVGSPLSLECTVEGTSNPNLYWYRQAAGRGLQLLFYSVGIGQISSEVPQNLSASRPQDRQFILSSKKLLLSDSGFYLCAWSGQGVQPQHFGDGTRLSIL.

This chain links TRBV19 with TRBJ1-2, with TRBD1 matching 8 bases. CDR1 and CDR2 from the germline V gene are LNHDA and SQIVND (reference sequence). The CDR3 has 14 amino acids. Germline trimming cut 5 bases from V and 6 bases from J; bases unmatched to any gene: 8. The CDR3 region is CASSFGTGWDGYTF. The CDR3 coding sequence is TGTGCCAGTAGTTTTGGGACAGGCTGGGATGGCTACACCTTC.

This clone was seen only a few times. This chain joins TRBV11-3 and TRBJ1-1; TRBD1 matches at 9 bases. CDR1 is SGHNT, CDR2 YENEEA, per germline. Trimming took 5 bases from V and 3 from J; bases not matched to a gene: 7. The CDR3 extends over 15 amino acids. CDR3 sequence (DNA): TGTGCCAGCAGCCACAGGGGGCGTAAGGACACTGAAGCTTTCTTT. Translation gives CASSHRGRKDTEAFF. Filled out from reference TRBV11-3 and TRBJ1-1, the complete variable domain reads EAGVVQSPRYKIIEKKQPVAFWCNPISGHNTLYWYLQNLGQGPELLIRYENEEAVDDSQLPKDRFSAERLKGVDSTLKIQPAELGDSAVYLCASSHRGRKDTEAFFGQGTRLTVV.

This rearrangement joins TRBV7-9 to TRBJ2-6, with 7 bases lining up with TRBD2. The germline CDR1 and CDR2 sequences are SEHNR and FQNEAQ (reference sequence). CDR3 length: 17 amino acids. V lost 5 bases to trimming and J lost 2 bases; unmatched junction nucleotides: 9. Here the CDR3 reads CASSPYLAGAGANVLTF. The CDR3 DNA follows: TGTGCCAGCAGCCCCTACTTGGCGGGGGCTGGGGCCAACGTCCTGACTTTC.

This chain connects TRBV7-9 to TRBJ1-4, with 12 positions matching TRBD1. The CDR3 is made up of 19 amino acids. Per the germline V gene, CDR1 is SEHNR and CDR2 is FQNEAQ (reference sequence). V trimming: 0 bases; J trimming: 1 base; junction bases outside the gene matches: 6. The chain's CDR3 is CASSLAIGTGGRTNEKLFF. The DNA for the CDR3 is TGTGCCAGCAGCTTAGCTATAGGGACAGGGGGCCGAACTAATGAAAAACTGTTTTTT. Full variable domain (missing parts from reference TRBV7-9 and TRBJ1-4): DTGVSQNPRHKITKRGQNVTFRCDPISEHNRLYWYRQTLGQGPEFLTYFQNEAQLEKSRLLSDRFSAERPKGSFSTLEIQRTEQGDSAMYLCASSLAIGTGGRTNEKLFFGSGTQLSVL.

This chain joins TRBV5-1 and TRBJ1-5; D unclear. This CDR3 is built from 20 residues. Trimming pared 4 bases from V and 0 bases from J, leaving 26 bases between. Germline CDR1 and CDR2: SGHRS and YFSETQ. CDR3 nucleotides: TGCGCCAGCAGCCCCACGAGGGATAGGTATAAGCGGTATAGCAATCAGCCCCAGCATTTT. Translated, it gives CASSPTRDRYKRYSNQPQHF.

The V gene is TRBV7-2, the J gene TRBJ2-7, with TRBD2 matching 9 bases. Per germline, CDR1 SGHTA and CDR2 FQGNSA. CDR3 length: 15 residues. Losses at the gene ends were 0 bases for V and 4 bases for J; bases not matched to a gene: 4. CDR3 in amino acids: CASSLALAGLYEQYF. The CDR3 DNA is TGTGCCAGCAGCTTAGCCCTAGCGGGGTTATACGAGCAGTACTTC.

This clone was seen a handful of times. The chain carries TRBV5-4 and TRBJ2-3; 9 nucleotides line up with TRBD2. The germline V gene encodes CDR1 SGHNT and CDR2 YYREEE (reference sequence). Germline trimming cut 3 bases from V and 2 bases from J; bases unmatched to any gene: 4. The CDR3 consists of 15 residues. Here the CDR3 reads CASSSTSGNTDTQYF. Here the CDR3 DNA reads TGTGCCAGCAGCTCGACTAGCGGTAACACAGATACGCAGTATTTT.

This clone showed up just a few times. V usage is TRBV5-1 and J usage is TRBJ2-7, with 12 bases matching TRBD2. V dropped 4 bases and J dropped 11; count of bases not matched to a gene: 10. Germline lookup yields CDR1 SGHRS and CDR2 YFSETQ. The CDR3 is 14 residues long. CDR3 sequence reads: CASSAGLAGRAKYF. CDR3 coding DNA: TGCGCCAGCAGCGCCGGACTAGCGGGACGCGCCAAGTACTTC.

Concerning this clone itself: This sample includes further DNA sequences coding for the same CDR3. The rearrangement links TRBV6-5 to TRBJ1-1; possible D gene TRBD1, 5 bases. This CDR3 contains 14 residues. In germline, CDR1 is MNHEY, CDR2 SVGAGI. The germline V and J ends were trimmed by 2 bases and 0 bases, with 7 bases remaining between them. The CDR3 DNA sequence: TGTGCCAGCAGTTACAGGGGCTTGAACACTGAAGCTTTCTTT. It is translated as CASSYRGLNTEAFF.

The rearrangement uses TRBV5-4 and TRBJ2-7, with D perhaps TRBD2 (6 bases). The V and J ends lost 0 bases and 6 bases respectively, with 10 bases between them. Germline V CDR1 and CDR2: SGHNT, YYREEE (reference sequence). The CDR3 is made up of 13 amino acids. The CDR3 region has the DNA TGTGCCAGCAGCTTGGTTTCGGGGGTCGAGCAGTACTTC. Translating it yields CASSLVSGVEQYF.

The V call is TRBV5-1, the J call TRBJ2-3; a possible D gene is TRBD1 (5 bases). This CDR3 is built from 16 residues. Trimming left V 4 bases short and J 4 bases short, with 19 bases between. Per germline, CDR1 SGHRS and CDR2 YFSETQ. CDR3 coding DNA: TGCGCCAGCAGCAGAGGCCAGGGTTTAAGGGCAGATACGCAGTATTTT. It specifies CASSRGQGLRADTQYF. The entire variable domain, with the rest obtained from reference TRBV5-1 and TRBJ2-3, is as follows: KAGVTQTPRYLIKTRGQQVTLSCSPISGHRSVSWYQQTPGQGLQFLFEYFSETQRNKGNFPGRFSGRQFSNSRSEMNVSTLELGDSALYLCASSRGQGLRADTQYFGPGTRLTVL.

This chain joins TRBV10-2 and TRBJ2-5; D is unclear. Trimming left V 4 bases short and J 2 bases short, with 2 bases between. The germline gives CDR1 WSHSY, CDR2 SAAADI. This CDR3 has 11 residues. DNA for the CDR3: TGCGCCAGCAGTGTACAAGAGACCCAGTACTTC. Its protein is CASSVQETQYF.

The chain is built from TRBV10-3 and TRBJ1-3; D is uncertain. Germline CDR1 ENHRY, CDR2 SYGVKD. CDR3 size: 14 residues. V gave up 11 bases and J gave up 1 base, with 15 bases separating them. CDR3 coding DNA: TGTGCCTCAAAGGTGGGGAGTTCTGGAAACACCATATATTTT. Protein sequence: CASKVGSSGNTIYF.

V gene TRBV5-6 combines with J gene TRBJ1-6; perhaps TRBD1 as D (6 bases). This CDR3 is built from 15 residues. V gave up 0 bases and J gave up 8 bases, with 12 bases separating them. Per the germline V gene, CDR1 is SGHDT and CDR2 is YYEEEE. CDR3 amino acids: CASSLAGRGDSPLHF. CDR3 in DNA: TGTGCCAGCAGCTTGGCGGGCAGGGGTGATTCACCCCTCCACTTT.

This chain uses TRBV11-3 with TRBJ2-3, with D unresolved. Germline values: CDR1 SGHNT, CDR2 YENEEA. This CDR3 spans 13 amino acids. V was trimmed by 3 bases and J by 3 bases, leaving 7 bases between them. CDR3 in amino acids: CASSFVRTDTQYF. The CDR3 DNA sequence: TGTGCCAGCAGCTTCGTGAGAACAGATACGCAGTATTTT.

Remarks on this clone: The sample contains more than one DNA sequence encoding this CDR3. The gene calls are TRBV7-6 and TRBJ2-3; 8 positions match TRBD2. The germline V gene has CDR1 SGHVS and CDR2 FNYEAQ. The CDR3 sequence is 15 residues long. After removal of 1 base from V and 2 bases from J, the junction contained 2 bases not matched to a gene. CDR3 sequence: CASSLGAGVTDTQYF. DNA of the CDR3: TGTGCCAGCAGCTTAGGAGCGGGAGTCACAGATACGCAGTATTTT.

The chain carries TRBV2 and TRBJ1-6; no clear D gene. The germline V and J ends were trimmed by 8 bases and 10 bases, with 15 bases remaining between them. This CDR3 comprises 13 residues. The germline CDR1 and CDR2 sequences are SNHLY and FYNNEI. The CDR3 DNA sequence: TGTGCCAGCGCCGGCGGCAGATGGTCACCCCTCCACTTT. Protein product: CASAGGRWSPLHF.

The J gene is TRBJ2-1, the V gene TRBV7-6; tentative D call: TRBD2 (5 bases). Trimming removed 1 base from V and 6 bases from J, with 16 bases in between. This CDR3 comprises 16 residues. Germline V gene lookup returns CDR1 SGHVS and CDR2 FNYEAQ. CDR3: CASSLEGLTGTNEQFF. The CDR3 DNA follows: TGTGCCAGCAGCTTAGAGGGCCTCACGGGAACCAATGAGCAGTTCTTC.

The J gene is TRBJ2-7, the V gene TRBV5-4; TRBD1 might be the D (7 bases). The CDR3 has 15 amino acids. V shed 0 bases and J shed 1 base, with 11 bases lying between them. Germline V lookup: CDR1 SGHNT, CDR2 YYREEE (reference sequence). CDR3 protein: CASSLGRGASYEQYF. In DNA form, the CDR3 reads TGTGCCAGCAGCTTGGGCAGGGGGGCTTCCTACGAGCAGTACTTC.